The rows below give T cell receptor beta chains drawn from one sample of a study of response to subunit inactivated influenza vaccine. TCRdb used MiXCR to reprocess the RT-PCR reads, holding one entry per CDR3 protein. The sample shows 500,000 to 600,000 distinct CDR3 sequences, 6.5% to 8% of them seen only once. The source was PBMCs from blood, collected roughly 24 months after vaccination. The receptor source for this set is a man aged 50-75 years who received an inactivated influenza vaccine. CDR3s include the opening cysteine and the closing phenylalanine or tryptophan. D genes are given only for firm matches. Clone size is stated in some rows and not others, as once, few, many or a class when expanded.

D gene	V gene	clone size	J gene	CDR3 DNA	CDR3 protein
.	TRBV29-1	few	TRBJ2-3	TGCAGCACCTCACAGGGGGGGCGGATGGATACGCAGTATTTT	CSTSQGGRMDTQYF
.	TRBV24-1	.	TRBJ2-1	TGTGCCACCAGCCAGACGGGGGCGGTCAATGAGCAGTTCTTC	CATSQTGAVNEQFF
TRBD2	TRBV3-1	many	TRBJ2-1	TGTGCCAGCAGCCCCGGGGTTAGCGGGTACAATGAGCAGTTCTTC	CASSPGVSGYNEQFF
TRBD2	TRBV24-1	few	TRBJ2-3	TGTGCCACCAGTGATTGGTCTAGCGGCAGCACAGATACGCAGTATTTT	CATSDWSSGSTDTQYF
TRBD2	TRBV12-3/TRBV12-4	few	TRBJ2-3	TGTGCCAGCAGGAGCCGCGGGGGGGCCACGAGTACAGATACGCAGTATTTT	CASRSRGGATSTDTQYF
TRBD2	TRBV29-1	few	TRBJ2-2	TGCAGCGTTCCTAGCGGGAGCGGGGAGCTGTTTTTT	CSVPSGSGELFF
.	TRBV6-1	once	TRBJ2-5	TGTGCCAGCAGTGAATCTTGGAGGTACCAAGAGACCCAGTACTTC	CASSESWRYQETQYF
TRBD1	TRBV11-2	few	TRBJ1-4	TGTGCCAGCAGCTTTACTCGGGGGGGACAGGAAAAACTGTTTTTT	CASSFTRGGQEKLFF
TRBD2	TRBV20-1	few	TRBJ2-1	TGCAGTGCTAGACCCCGGGGGGGCCAGGGCGAGCAGTTCTTC	CSARPRGGQGEQFF
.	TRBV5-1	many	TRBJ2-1	TGCGCCAGCAGCCTAACCGGGTGGAATGAGCAGTTCTTC	CASSLTGWNEQFF
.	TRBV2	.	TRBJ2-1	TGTGCCAGCAGTGAAGGGTTAGCGGAGACCTACAATGAGCAGTTCTTC	CASSEGLAETYNEQFF
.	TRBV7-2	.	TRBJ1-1	TGTGCCAGCAGTACCAGTGGTGGGCAAGAAGCTTTCTTT	CASSTSGGQEAFF
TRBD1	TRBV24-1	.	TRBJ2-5	TGTGCCACCAGTGTCTCGGGACAGGGGGCCCAAGAGACCCAGTACTTC	CATSVSGQGAQETQYF
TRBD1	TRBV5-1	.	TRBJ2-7	TGCGCCAGCAGCATGGAGGACAGGGGGCGCAGAGAGCAGTACTTC	CASSMEDRGRREQYF
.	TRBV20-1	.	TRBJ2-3	TGCAGTGCCAGCAGTACTAACAGGGATACGCAGTATTTT	CSASSTNRDTQYF
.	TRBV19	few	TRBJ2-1	TGTGCCAGTAGTATATACGGGGAGCAGTTCTTC	CASSIYGEQFF
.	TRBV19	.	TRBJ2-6	TGTGCCAGTAGTATACCTGGGGCCAACGTCCTGACTTTC	CASSIPGANVLTF
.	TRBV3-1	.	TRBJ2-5	TGTGCCTGCTCCAGGCAGGTCGAGGGGACCCAGTACTTC	CACSRQVEGTQYF
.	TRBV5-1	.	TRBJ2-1	TGCGCCAGCAGCCAGGGGCGGAATGAGCAGTTCTTC	CASSQGRNEQFF
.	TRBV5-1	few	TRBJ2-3	TGCGCCAGCAGCTTGTGGGGCGCCTCGGAAAGGGGGGCAGATACGCAGTATTTT	CASSLWGASERGADTQYF
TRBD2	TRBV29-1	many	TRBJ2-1	TGCGCTAGCGGGGTCTCCTACAATGAGCAGTTCTTC	CASGVSYNEQFF
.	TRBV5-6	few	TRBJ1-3	TGTGCCAGCAGCTTGGGTCTGGGACGGCTGTCGGACTCTGGAAACACCATATATTTT	CASSLGLGRLSDSGNTIYF
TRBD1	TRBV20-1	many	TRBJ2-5	TGCAGTGCTAACCGGGACAGCCAAGAGACCCAGTACTTC	CSANRDSQETQYF
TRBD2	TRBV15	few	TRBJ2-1	TGTGCCACCAGCAGAGATCAGACTAGCGGGAGGCTATACAATGAGCAGTTCTTC	CATSRDQTSGRLYNEQFF
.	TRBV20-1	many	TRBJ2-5	TGCAGTGCTCATCAAGAGACCCAGTACTTC	CSAHQETQYF
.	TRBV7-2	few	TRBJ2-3	TGTGCCAGCAGCTCCGGGCTCAGGGTTTCAGATACGCAGTATTTT	CASSSGLRVSDTQYF
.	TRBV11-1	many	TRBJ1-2	TGTGCCAGCAGCTTAATTCTAGGGACGGCTCTTCATCCTAACTATGGCTACACCTTC	CASSLILGTALHPNYGYTF
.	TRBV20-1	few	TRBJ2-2	TGCAGTGCCACGGGGCAGATGAACACCGGGGAGCTGTTTTTT	CSATGQMNTGELFF
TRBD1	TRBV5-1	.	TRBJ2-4	TGCGCCAGCAGCTTGGGGGACAGAATAGCCAAAAACATTCAGTACTTC	CASSLGDRIAKNIQYF
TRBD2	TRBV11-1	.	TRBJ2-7	TGTGCCAGCAGCTTACTAGCGGGGAAGAACTACGAGCAGTACTTC	CASSLLAGKNYEQYF
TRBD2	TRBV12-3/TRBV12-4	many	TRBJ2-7	TGTGCCAGCAGTACCCTTAGGACTAGCGGGAGGAACTACGAGCAGTACTTC	CASSTLRTSGRNYEQYF
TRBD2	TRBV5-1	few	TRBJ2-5	TGCGCCAGCAGCTCCCAAGCGGGAGCAAAAGAGACCCAGTACTTC	CASSSQAGAKETQYF
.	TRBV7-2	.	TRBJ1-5	TGTGCCAGCACCCGGGGGGAGAGAGAGCCCCAGCATTTT	CASTRGEREPQHF